The 20 T cell receptor beta chains in this list originate from one sample, sequenced in a study of Ad26.COV2.S vaccination and SARS-CoV-2 variants. Regarding treatment: 15 to 20 received Ad26.COV2.S at low or high dose, single or two shots; about 5 received placebo; per-sample allocation not given. Specimens were obtained on day 63 following the first vaccine or placebo injection. Libraries were prepared by immunoSEQ multiplex PCR; TCRdb keeps only in-frame clonotypes and omits some of them. The data show about 440,000 clones, roughly 88% seen once. Sample: peripheral blood, taken in a trial of Ad26.COV2.S vaccine versus placebo. These receptor sequences come from a person aged 18-65 years who received the Ad26.COV2.S COVID-19 vaccine or a placebo.

The rearrangement links TRBV5-6 to TRBJ1-1; TRBD1 is a possible D gene (6 bases). Trimming took 4 bases from V and 5 from J, leaving 18 bases between them. Per the germline V gene, CDR1 is SGHDT and CDR2 is YYEEEE. The CDR3 runs to 15 residues. The CDR3 DNA reads as TGTGCCAGCAGCGCTTCTAGGGGGGCTCTGACTGAAGCTTTCTTT. It translates to CASSASRGALTEAFF.

The chain has TRBV30 and TRBJ2-5, with 8 bases fitting TRBD2. Germline CDR1 GTSNPN, CDR2 SVGIG (reference sequence). The CDR3 spans 15 residues. The V and J ends lost 3 bases and 5 bases, in that order; junction bases with no gene match: 11. Here the CDR3 reads CAWSASGGRGETQYF. CDR3 coding DNA: TGTGCCTGGAGCGCTTCGGGGGGGCGCGGGGAGACCCAGTACTTC.

The rearrangement joins TRBV5-3 to TRBJ1-5, with D maybe TRBD1 (5 bases). TRBV5-3 counts as an open reading frame of uncertain function. CDR3 length: 15 amino acids. Trimming pared 0 bases from V and 3 bases from J, leaving 10 bases between. The CDR3 DNA reads TGTGCCAGAAGCTTGGCAGGGCGGGTCAATCAGCCCCAGCATTTT. Residues: CARSLAGRVNQPQHF.

DNA for the CDR3: TGTGCCAGCAGCAGGACTAGACCCGGGGAGCTGTTTTTT. Encoded protein: CASSRTRPGELFF. The V and J genes are TRBV5-4 and TRBJ2-2; 7 positions match TRBD2. The CDR3 has 13 residues. Germline V CDR1 and CDR2: SGHNT, YYREEE (reference sequence). The V gene end was trimmed by 4 bases and the J gene end by 6 bases; junction bases not matched to a gene: 3.

The V call is TRBV11-3, the J call TRBJ2-1, with D tentatively TRBD1 (6 bases). V shed 1 base and J shed 13 bases, with 14 bases lying between them. CDR1 and CDR2 from the germline V gene are SGHNT and YENEEA. The CDR3 spans 13 residues. The CDR3 bases are TGTGCCAGCAGCTTAGGTTCAGGGGCGCCCCAGTTCTTC. This encodes CASSLGSGAPQFF.

This chain uses TRBV21-1 with TRBJ2-7; TRBD2, the table's D call, lacks a check against the DNA. TRBV21-1 is a pseudogene. There are 14 residues in the CDR3. CDR3 sequence: CASSLTSGDYEQYF. CDR3 nucleotides: TGTGCCAGCAGCCTGACTAGCGGTGACTACGAGCAGTACTTC.

The chain carries TRBV6-6 and TRBJ1-2; tentative D call: TRBD1 (5 bases). The germline CDR1 and CDR2 sequences are MNHNY and SVGAGI (reference sequence). The CDR3 covers 13 residues. V lost 5 bases to trimming and J lost 2 bases, with 9 bases between them. The CDR3 nucleotides are TGTGCCAGCAGTCCGGGGGGAAACTATGGCTACACCTTC. Amino acids: CASSPGGNYGYTF.

The chain has TRBV5-4 and TRBJ2-1; either TRBD1 or TRBD2 may fit D (6 bases each). Trimming stripped 1 base from V and 8 bases from J, with 13 bases between. CDR3 length equals 14 residues. Germline V gives CDR1 SGHNT, CDR2 YYREEE (reference sequence). CDR3 sequence reads: CASSLLGGGDEQFF. The CDR3 bases are TGTGCCAGCAGCTTGTTAGGAGGGGGTGATGAGCAGTTCTTC. The full variable domain, completed using reference TRBV5-4 and TRBJ2-1, is ETGVTQSPTHLIKTRGQQVTLRCSSQSGHNTVSWYQQALGQGPQFIFQYYREEENGRGNFPPRFSGLQFPNYSSELNVNALELDDSALYLCASSLLGGGDEQFFGPGTRLTVL.

This sequence joins TRBV27 and TRBJ1-1; the D gene is possibly TRBD1 (5 bases). V gave up 6 bases and J gave up 3 bases, with 11 bases separating them. CDR1 is MNHEY and CDR2 is SMNVEV in the germline V gene (reference sequence). The CDR3 has 13 residues. CDR3 in DNA: TGTGCCAGCAGGCAGGACATATACACTGAAGCTTTCTTT. Amino acids: CASRQDIYTEAFF.

The V call is TRBV10-2, the J call TRBJ2-2, with TRBD1 matching over 8 bases. Germline CDR1 is WSHSY and CDR2 is SAAADI. The CDR3 runs to 14 residues. V was clipped by 0 bases and J by 7 bases; unmatched bases: 1. CDR3 region: CASSESTGDGELFF. Written as DNA, the CDR3 is TGCGCCAGCAGTGAGTCGACAGGGGACGGGGAGCTGTTTTTT.

The gene calls are TRBV27 and TRBJ2-5, with a possible D match to TRBD2 (5 bases). This CDR3 has 14 amino acids. Deletions cut 5 bases from V and 5 bases from J, with 15 bases between. Germline V CDR1 and CDR2: MNHEY, SMNVEV (reference sequence). In nucleotides, the CDR3 is TGTGCCAGCAGTCCTACGGCGGGTGTGGAGACCCAGTACTTC. This gives the protein CASSPTAGVETQYF.

J is TRBJ2-2 and V is TRBV6-4; D is possibly TRBD2 (6 bases). V dropped 5 bases and J dropped 0 bases, with 19 bases sitting between them. Germline assignment: CDR1 MRHNA and CDR2 SNTAGT. The CDR3 sequence is 18 residues long. The DNA of the CDR3 is TGTGCCAGCAGTAAGAAGATAGCGGAGGCCGCGAACACCGGGGAGCTGTTTTTT. It yields the protein CASSKKIAEAANTGELFF.

The CDR3 DNA reads as TGTGCCAGCAGTTTTGATAGCACGGGGAGCACAGATACGCAGTATTTT. As protein: CASSFDSTGSTDTQYF. The rearrangement uses TRBV5-6 and TRBJ2-3, with a possible D match to TRBD2 (5 bases). The CDR3 length is 16 residues. CDR1 and CDR2 (germline): SGHDT, YYEEEE. The V and J ends lost 5 bases and 0 bases respectively, with 16 bases between them. The full variable domain, in which reference TRBV5-6 and TRBJ2-3 provide the parts outside the CDR3, is DAGVTQSPTHLIKTRGQQVTLRCSPKSGHDTVSWYQQALGQGPQFIFQYYEEEERQRGNFPDRFSGHQFPNYSSELNVNALLLGDSALYLCASSFDSTGSTDTQYFGPGTRLTVL.

As concerns this clone: This sample also contains other DNA sequences that code for the same CDR3. The chain uses TRBV28 and TRBJ1-5; tentative D call: TRBD1 (6 bases). CDR3 length: 12 amino acids. V lost 6 bases and J 4 bases, leaving 7 bases between the germline ends. Germline values: CDR1 MDHEN, CDR2 SYDVKM. CDR3 protein: CASRGGNQPQHF. The CDR3 coding sequence is TGTGCCAGCAGAGGGGGGAATCAGCCCCAGCATTTT.

The J gene is TRBJ2-5, the V gene TRBV7-2; 10 positions agree with TRBD1. V shed 2 bases and J 2 bases; nucleotides not matched to a gene: 14. The CDR3 length is 19 residues. In germline, CDR1 is SGHTA, CDR2 FQGNSA. The CDR3 coding sequence is TGTGCCAGCAGCTTACAGGGGACTTCAAGGACAGGGGGACAAGAGACCCAGTACTTC. This translates into CASSLQGTSRTGGQETQYF. Filled out from reference TRBV7-2 and TRBJ2-5, the complete variable domain reads GAGVSQSPSNKVTEKGKDVELRCDPISGHTALYWYRQSLGQGLEFLIYFQGNSAPDKSGLPSDRFSAERTGGSVSTLTIQRTQQEDSAVYLCASSLQGTSRTGGQETQYFGPGTRLLVL.

The gene calls are TRBV5-6 and TRBJ2-7; D may be TRBD1 (6 bases). Germline CDR1 SGHDT, CDR2 YYEEEE. Between the trimmed V and J ends, which lost 0 bases and 2 bases, there was a span of 18 bases. There are 17 residues in the CDR3. The CDR3 DNA is TGTGCCAGCAGCTTGGCCTTTACAGGGCTCAAGACCTACGAGCAGTACTTC. Translating gives CASSLAFTGLKTYEQYF.

V is TRBV6-1 and J is TRBJ2-1, with D perhaps TRBD2 (5 bases). The germline V gene has CDR1 MNHNS and CDR2 SASEGT. Trimming shortened V by 2 bases and J by 0 bases, and 14 bases separated the two germline ends. This CDR3 spans 17 amino acids. CDR3 amino acids: CASSEFGGLSSYNEQFF. CDR3 coding DNA: TGTGCCAGCAGTGAATTCGGCGGGCTGAGCTCCTACAATGAGCAGTTCTTC.

The chain is built from TRBV6-1 and TRBJ1-1, with 7 positions matching TRBD1. V trimming: 3 bases; J trimming: 1 base; junction bases outside the gene matches: 5. Germline CDR1 and CDR2: MNHNS and SASEGT. The CDR3 loop spans 15 amino acids. This CDR3 is CASSERQGRNTEAFF. The CDR3, as DNA: TGTGCCAGCAGTGAGAGACAGGGTAGGAACACTGAAGCTTTCTTT.

The V and J genes are TRBV5-1 and TRBJ2-7; D is perhaps TRBD2 (5 bases). Per the germline V gene, CDR1 is SGHRS and CDR2 is YFSETQ. V was shortened by 5 bases and J by 3 bases, with 9 bases between the two germline ends. The CDR3 consists of 12 residues. CDR3 coding DNA: TGCGCCAGCAGGGAGGCACACTACGAGCAGTACTTC. Its protein is CASREAHYEQYF. The variable domain in full, completed from reference TRBV5-1 and TRBJ2-7, reads KAGVTQTPRYLIKTRGQQVTLSCSPISGHRSVSWYQQTPGQGLQFLFEYFSETQRNKGNFPGRFSGRQFSNSRSEMNVSTLELGDSALYLCASREAHYEQYFGPGTRLTVT.

This clone came up a few times. The genes are TRBV5-3 and TRBJ2-3; the D is unclear. TRBV5-3 is an open reading frame, and its role is uncertain. V was trimmed by 9 bases and J by 0 bases, leaving 11 bases between them. The CDR3 is 13 residues long. DNA of the CDR3: TGTGCCACTGAGCATAGCAGCACAGATACGCAGTATTTT. Its protein product is CATEHSSTDTQYF.